Listed here are 5 T cell receptor beta chains from one sample, sequenced in a study of T-cell reconstitution after alpha-beta-depleted transplantation in children. The TCRbeta library was prepared with unique molecular identifiers. Using its own MiXCR run on the PCR reads, TCRdb lists one record per CDR3 protein. Of around 440,000 distinct CDR3 sequences listed, under 20% were seen once; the top ten hold roughly 27%. The material sequenced was PBMCs, mostly from graft donor cells, taken 360 days after TCRalphabeta/CD19-depleted stem cell transplant. These receptors were collected from a boy under two years old who had a stem cell transplant for Wiskott-Aldrich syndrome, so the T cells may come from the graft donor.

The chain joins TRBV11-2 to TRBJ2-5; D might be TRBD2 (5 bases). The length of the CDR3 is 16 residues. The V and J ends lost 1 base and 6 bases respectively, with 18 bases between them. The V gene's germline CDR1 is SGHAT and CDR2 FQNNGV. CDR3 in DNA: TGTGCCAGCAGCTTAGGATTAGTAGGAGGACTGAAGACCCAGTACTTC. Its translation: CASSLGLVGGLKTQYF.

V usage is TRBV28 and J usage is TRBJ2-2; D gene unclear. This CDR3 has 13 amino acids. In germline, CDR1 is MDHEN, CDR2 SYDVKM. Trimming removed 2 bases from V and 6 bases from J, with 7 bases in between. CDR3 region: CASSLSLAGELFF. As DNA, the CDR3 is TGTGCCAGCAGTTTAAGCCTGGCCGGGGAGCTGTTTTTT.

This clonotype was detected a few times. This rearrangement joins TRBV29-1 to TRBJ2-1; a weak D match, TRBD1 (6 bases). Germline V gives CDR1 SQVTM, CDR2 ANQGSEA. The V end lost 5 bases, the J end lost 3 bases, and 11 bases lay between the germline ends. CDR3 size: 13 residues. The CDR3 DNA sequence: TGCAGCGTTATGACAGGTCTCTACAATGAGCAGTTCTTC. Translation gives CSVMTGLYNEQFF.

A single count supports this clonotype. The chain has TRBV14 and TRBJ2-7; D is uncertain. The V gene lost 1 base and the J gene lost 9 bases, with 7 bases spanning the gap. This CDR3 has 11 residues. Looked up from germline, CDR1 is SGHDN and CDR2 is FVKESK. In DNA, the CDR3 is TGTGCCAGCAGCCAAGGAACCCGGCAGTACTTC. Protein sequence: CASSQGTRQYF.

In nucleotides, the CDR3 is TGTGCCAGCAGCTCGGACAGGGGGCTGGGGGAGACCCAGTACTTC. It translates to CASSSDRGLGETQYF. This chain connects TRBV5-6 to TRBJ2-5, with 11 nucleotides matching TRBD1. J gave up 5 bases and V 3 bases, and 6 bases lay outside the gene matches. The CDR3 is made up of 15 amino acids. The germline V gene has CDR1 SGHDT and CDR2 YYEEEE. The complete variable domain, with remaining parts taken from reference TRBV5-6 and TRBJ2-5, reads DAGVTQSPTHLIKTRGQQVTLRCSPKSGHDTVSWYQQALGQGPQFIFQYYEEEERQRGNFPDRFSGHQFPNYSSELNVNALLLGDSALYLCASSSDRGLGETQYFGPGTRLLVL.